The subject of this entry is one T cell receptor beta chain. Its target is unknown. Sequenced by immunoSEQ multiplex PCR; TCRdb stores in-frame clones only, minus some. There are approximately 83,000 clones in the sample; about nine tenths occur only once, and over 4% lies in the top ten. Deletions cut 4 bases from V and 0 bases from J, with 12 bases between. This CDR3 is built from 16 residues. Germline CDR1 SGHVS, CDR2 FQNEAQ. This sample was included in a study of T cells in localized non-small cell lung cancer. Notes on the study in general: Uninvolved nearby lung showed the greatest T cell clonality, exceeding that found in tumor. Heterogeneity remains possible because sequencing was limited to only one tumor region. Detection in adjacent lung was observed for a median approximately 53 of the top 100 tumor clones.

This TCR was recovered from a woman aged 40-69 years with stage II squamous cell lung carcinoma. This chain connects TRBV7-8 to TRBJ2-2; D unresolved. The sequencing used PBMCs, collected before any cancer treatment. CDR3 region: CASSSRDGTNTGELFF. CDR3 DNA sequence: TGTGCCAGCAGCTCTCGCGACGGAACGAACACCGGGGAGCTGTTTTTT.